This record looks at one T cell receptor (beta chain) sequence and its context. The entry originates in a study of blood T cell repertoires in COVID-19. For the study at large: In each case, the material was cDNA or gDNA derived from T cells, B-cell-depleted T cells, or PBMCs.

Source study methods: The authors estimated nucleated cell counts from reference gene primer amplification. The table came from immunoSEQ multiplex PCR; TCRdb's copy has only in-frame clones and leaves some out. The V and J calls and clone size come from that table; D and trimming were worked out from the DNA. The sample holds 100,000 or so clones; 81% are singletons and the top ten take around two fifths. This CDR3 has 13 amino acids. J lost 10 bases, V lost 9 bases, and 11 bases had no gene match. CDR1 LNHDA and CDR2 SQIVND come from the germline V gene (reference sequence). This sequence was found in a man at least 80 years old with acute or convalescent COVID-19. The J gene is TRBJ2-1, the V gene TRBV19, with 8 bases that match TRBD2. Material for sequencing was peripheral blood. CDR3 protein: CASRFSGTWEQFF. The DNA for the CDR3 is TGTGCCAGCAGATTTAGCGGGACGTGGGAGCAGTTCTTC.